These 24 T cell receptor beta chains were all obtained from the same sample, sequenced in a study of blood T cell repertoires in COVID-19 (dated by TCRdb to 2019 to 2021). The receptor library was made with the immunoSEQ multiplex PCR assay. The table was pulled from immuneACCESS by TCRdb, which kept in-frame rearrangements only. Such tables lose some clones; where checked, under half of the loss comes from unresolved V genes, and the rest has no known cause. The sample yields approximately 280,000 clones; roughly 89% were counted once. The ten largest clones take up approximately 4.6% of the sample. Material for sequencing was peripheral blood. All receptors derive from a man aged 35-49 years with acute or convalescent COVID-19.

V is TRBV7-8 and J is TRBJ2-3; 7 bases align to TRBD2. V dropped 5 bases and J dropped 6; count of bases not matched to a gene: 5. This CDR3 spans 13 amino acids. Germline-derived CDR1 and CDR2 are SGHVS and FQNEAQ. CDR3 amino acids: CASSPLGGDTQYF. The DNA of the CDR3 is TGTGCCAGCAGCCCTTTGGGGGGGGATACGCAGTATTTT.

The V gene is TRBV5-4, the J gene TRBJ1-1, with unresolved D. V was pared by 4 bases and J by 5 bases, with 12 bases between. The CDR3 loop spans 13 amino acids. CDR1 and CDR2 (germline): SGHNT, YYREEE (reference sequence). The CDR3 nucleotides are TGTGCCAGCAGCGGGCCGGGAGGAACTGAAGCTTTCTTT. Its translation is CASSGPGGTEAFF.

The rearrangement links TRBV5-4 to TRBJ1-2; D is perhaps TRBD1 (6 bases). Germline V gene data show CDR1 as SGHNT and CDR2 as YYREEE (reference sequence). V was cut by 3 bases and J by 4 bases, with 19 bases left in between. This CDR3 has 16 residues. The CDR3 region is CASSSRTGSVGYGYTF. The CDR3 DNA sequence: TGTGCCAGCAGCTCCAGAACAGGGTCTGTGGGCTATGGCTACACCTTC.

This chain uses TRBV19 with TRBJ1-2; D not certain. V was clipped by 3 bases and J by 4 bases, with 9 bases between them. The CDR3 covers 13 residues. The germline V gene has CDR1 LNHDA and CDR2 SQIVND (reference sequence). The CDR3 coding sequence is TGTGCCAGTAGTATCGACGGGATCTATGGCTACACCTTC. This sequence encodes CASSIDGIYGYTF.

The CDR3 loop reads CASSRRQINYGYTF. The CDR3 DNA sequence: TGTGCCAGCAGTCGCAGACAGATTAACTATGGCTACACCTTC. This rearrangement joins TRBV6-5 to TRBJ1-2; possibly TRBD1 for D (5 bases). Germline V CDR1 and CDR2: MNHEY, SVGAGI. V lost 5 bases, J lost 1 base, and 11 bases lay in between. The CDR3 runs to 14 residues.

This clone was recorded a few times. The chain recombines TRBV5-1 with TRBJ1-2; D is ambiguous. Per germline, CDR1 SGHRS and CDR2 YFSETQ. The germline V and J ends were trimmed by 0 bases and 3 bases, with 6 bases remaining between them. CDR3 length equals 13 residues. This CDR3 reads CASSLGRDYGYTF. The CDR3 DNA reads TGCGCCAGCAGCTTGGGTCGGGACTATGGCTACACCTTC.

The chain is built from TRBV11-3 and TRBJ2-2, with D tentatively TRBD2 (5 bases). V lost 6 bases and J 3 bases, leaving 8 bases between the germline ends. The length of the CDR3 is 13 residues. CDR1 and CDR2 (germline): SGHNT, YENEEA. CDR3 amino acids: CASSRGYTGELFF. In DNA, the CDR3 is TGTGCCAGCAGTCGAGGGTACACCGGGGAGCTGTTTTTT. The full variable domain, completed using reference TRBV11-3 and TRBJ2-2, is EAGVVQSPRYKIIEKKQPVAFWCNPISGHNTLYWYLQNLGQGPELLIRYENEEAVDDSQLPKDRFSAERLKGVDSTLKIQPAELGDSAVYLCASSRGYTGELFFGEGSRLTVL.

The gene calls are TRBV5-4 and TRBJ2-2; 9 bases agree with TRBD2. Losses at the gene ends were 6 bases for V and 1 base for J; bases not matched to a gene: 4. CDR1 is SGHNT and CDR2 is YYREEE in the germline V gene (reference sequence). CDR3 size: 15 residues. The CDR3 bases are TGTGCCAGCACCCGTAGCGGGGGGAACACCGGGGAGCTGTTTTTT. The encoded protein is CASTRSGGNTGELFF.

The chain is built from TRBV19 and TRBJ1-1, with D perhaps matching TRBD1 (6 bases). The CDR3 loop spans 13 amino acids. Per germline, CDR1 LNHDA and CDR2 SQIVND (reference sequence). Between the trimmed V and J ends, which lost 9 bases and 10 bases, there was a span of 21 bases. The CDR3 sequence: CASLGVEQGGAFF. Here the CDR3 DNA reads TGTGCCAGCCTAGGAGTGGAACAGGGTGGAGCTTTCTTT.

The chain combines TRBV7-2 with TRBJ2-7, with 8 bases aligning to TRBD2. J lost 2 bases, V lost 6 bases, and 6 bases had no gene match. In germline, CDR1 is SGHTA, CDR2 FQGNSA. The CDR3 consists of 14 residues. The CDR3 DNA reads TGTGCCAGCAGAAAGACGGGACTAGCCTACGAGCAGTACTTC. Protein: CASRKTGLAYEQYF.

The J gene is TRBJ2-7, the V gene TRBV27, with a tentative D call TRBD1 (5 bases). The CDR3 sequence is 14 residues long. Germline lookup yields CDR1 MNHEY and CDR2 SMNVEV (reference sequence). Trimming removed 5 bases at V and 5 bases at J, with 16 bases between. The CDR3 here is CASSLAGFRNEQYF. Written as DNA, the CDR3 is TGTGCCAGCAGTCTCGCAGGGTTTCGCAACGAGCAGTACTTC.

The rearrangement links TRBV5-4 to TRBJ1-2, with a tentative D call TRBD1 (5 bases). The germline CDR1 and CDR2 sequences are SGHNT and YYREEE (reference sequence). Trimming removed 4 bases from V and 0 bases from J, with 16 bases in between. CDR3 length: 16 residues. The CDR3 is CASSLGARASNYGYTF. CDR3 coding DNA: TGTGCCAGCAGCCTTGGAGCCAGGGCGTCTAACTATGGCTACACCTTC. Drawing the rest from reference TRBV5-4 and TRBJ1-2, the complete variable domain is ETGVTQSPTHLIKTRGQQVTLRCSSQSGHNTVSWYQQALGQGPQFIFQYYREEENGRGNFPPRFSGLQFPNYSSELNVNALELDDSALYLCASSLGARASNYGYTFGSGTRLTVV.

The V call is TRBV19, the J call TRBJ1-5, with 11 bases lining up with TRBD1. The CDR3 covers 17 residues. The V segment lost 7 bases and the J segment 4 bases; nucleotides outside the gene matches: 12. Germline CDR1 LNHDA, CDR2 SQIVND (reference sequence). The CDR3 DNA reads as TGTGCCAGTACCTCGGACAGGGGGCGCTTCGGGAATCAGCCCCAGCATTTT. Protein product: CASTSDRGRFGNQPQHF.

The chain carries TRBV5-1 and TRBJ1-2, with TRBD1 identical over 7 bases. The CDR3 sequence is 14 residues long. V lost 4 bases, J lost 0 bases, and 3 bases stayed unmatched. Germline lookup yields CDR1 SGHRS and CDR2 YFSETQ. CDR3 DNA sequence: TGCGCCAGCAGCCGGGACAGCGCTAACTATGGCTACACCTTC. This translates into CASSRDSANYGYTF.

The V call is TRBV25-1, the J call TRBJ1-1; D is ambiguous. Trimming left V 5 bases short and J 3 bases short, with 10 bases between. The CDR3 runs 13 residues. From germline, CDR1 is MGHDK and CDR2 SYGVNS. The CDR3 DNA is TGTGCCAGCAGTCCTACCTTTGACACTGAAGCTTTCTTT. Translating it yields CASSPTFDTEAFF.

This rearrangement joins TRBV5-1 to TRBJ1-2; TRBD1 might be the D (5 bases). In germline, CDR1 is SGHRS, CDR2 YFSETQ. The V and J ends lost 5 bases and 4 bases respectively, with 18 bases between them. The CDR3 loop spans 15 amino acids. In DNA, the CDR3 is TGCGCCAGCAGTTACGATGGGCAGGGTGGCTATGGCTACACCTTC. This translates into CASSYDGQGGYGYTF.

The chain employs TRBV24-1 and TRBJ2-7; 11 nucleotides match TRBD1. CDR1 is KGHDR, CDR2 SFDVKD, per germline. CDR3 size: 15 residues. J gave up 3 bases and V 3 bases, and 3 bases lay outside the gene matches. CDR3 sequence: CATSDAGTGGYEQYF. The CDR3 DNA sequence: TGTGCCACCAGTGATGCCGGGACAGGGGGCTACGAGCAGTACTTC.

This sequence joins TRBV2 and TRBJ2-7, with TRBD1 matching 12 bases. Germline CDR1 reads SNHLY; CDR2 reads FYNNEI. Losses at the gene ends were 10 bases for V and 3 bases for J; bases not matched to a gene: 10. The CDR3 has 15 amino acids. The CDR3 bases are TGTGCCAACTGGGACAGGGGGCTTGGAGGCTACGAGCAGTACTTC. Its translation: CANWDRGLGGYEQYF.

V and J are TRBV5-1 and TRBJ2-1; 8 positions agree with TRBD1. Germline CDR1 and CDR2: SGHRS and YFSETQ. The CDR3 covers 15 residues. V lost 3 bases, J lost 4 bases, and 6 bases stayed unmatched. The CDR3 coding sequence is TGCGCCAGCAGCTCAGCAGGGGGCGCGTACAATGAGCAGTTCTTC. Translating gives CASSSAGGAYNEQFF.

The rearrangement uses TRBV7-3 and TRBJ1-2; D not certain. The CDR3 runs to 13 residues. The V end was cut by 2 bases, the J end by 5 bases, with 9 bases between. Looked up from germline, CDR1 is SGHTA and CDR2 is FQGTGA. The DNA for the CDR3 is TGTGCCAGCAGCTTAGGGCCCCTTTATGGCTACACCTTC. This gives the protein CASSLGPLYGYTF. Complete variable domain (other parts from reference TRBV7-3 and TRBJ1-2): GAGVSQTPSNKVTEKGKYVELRCDPISGHTALYWYRQSLGQGPEFLIYFQGTGAADDSGLPNDRFFAVRPEGSVSTLKIQRTERGDSAVYLCASSLGPLYGYTFGSGTRLTVV.

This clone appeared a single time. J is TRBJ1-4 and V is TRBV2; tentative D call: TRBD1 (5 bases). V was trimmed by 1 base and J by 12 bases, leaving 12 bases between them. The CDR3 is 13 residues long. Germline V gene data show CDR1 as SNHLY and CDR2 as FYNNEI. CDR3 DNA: TGTGCCAGCAGTGAAGGGGGCCCAGGTGAACTGTTTTTT. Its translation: CASSEGGPGELFF.

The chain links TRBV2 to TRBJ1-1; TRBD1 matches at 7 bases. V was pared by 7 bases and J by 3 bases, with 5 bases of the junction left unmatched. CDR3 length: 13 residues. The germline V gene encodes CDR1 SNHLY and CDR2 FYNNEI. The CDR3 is CASNPDRDTEAFF. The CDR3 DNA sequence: TGTGCCAGCAACCCAGACAGGGACACTGAAGCTTTCTTT. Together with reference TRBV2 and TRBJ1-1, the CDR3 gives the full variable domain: EPEVTQTPSHQVTQMGQEVILRCVPISNHLYFYWYRQILGQKVEFLVSFYNNEISEKSEIFDDQFSVERPDGSNFTLKIRSTKLEDSAMYFCASNPDRDTEAFFGQGTRLTVV.

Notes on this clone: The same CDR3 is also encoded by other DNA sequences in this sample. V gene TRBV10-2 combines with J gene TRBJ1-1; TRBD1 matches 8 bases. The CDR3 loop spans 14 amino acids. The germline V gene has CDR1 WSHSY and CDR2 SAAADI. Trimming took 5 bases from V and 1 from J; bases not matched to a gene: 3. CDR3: CASSSQGANTEAFF. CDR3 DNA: TGCGCCAGCAGTTCGCAGGGGGCGAACACTGAAGCTTTCTTT.

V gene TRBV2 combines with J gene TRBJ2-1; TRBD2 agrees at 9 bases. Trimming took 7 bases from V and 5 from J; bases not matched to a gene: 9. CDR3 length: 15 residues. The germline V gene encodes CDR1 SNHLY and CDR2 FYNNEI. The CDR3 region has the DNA TGTGCCAGCAACCCACTAGCGGGTTTTAACAATGAGCAGTTCTTC. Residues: CASNPLAGFNNEQFF. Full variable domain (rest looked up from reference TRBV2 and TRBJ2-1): EPEVTQTPSHQVTQMGQEVILRCVPISNHLYFYWYRQILGQKVEFLVSFYNNEISEKSEIFDDQFSVERPDGSNFTLKIRSTKLEDSAMYFCASNPLAGFNNEQFFGPGTRLTVL.